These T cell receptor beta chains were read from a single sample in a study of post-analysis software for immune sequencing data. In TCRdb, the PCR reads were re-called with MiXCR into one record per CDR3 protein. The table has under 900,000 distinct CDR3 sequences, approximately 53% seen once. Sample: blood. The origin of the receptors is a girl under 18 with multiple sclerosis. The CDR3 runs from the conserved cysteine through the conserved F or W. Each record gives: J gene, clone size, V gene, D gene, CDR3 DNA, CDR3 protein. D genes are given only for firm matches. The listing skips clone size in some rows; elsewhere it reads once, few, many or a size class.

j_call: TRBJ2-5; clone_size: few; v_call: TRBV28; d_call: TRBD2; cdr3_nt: TGTGCCAGCAGCTCCCCGGCTAGCGGGGGTCAAGAGACCCAGTACTTC; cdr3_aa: CASSSPASGGQETQYF
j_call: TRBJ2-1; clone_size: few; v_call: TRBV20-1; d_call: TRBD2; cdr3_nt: TGCAGTGCTAGATCCGGACTAGCGGTTTACAATGAGCAGTTCTTC; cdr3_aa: CSARSGLAVYNEQFF
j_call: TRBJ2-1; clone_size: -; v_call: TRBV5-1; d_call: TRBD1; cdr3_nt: TGCGCCAGCAGCTCCCGGCAGGGGGCGGATGAGCAGTTCTTC; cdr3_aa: CASSSRQGADEQFF
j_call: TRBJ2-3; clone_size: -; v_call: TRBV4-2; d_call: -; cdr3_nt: TGTGCCAGCAGCCAAGATCAGCTCCACGATACGCAGTATTTT; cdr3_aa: CASSQDQLHDTQYF
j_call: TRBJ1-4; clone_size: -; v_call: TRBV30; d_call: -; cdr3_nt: TGTGCCTGGAGTGGGACGGGTGAAAAACTGTTTTTT; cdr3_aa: CAWSGTGEKLFF
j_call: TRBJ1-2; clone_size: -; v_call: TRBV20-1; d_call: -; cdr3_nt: TGCAGTGCGCGAAGAGAGCCGGGACTCCGAGGCTATGGCTACACCTTC; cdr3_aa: CSARREPGLRGYGYTF
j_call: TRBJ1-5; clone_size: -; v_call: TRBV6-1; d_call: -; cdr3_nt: TGTGCCAGCAGTGAAAGAGGGAGCAATCAGCCCCAGCATTTT; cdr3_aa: CASSERGSNQPQHF
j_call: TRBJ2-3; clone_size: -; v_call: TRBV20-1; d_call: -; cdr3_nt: TGCAGTGCTAGGGCTACGACCTATACGCAGTATTTT; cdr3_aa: CSARATTYTQYF
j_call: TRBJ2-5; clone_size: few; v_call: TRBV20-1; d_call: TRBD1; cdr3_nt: TGCAGTGCTAGAGATTGGCCAGGGGGCCAAGAGACCCAGTACTTC; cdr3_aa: CSARDWPGGQETQYF
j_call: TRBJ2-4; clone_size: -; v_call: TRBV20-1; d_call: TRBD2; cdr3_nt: TGCAGTGCGAAGGGGTGGGAGGGGGCCAAAAACATTCAGTACTTC; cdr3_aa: CSAKGWEGAKNIQYF
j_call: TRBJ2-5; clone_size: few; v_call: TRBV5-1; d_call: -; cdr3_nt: TGCGCCAGCAGCTTGGAGCCGCTAGCGCGACAAGAGACCCAGTACTTC; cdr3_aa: CASSLEPLARQETQYF
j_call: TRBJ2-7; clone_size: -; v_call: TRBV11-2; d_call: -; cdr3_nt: TGTGCCAGCAGCTTAAGTAGACAGGCGGCCTACGAGCAGTACTTC; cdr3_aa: CASSLSRQAAYEQYF
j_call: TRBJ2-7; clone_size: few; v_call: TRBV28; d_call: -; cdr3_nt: TGTGCCAGCAGAATCACGAGCTCCTACGAGCAGTACTTC; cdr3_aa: CASRITSSYEQYF
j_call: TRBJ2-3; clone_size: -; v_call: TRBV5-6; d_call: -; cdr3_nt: TGTGCCAGCAGCTTGGCCTCGGGAGCAGGCACAGATACGCAGTATTTT; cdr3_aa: CASSLASGAGTDTQYF
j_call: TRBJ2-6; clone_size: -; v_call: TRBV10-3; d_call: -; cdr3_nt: TGTGCCATCGGGACATACAGCTCTGGGGCCAACGTCCTGACTTTC; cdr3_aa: CAIGTYSSGANVLTF
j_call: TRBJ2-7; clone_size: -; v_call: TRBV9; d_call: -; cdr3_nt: TGTGCCAGCAGCGTAGGGGCTAGCGCCTACGAGCAGTACTTC; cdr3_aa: CASSVGASAYEQYF
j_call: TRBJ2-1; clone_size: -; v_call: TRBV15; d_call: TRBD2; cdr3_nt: TGTGCCACCAGCTCCCGGACTAGCGGGAGACAGGATGAGCAGTTCTTC; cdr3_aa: CATSSRTSGRQDEQFF
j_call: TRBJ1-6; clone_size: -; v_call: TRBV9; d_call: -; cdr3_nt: TGTGCCAGCAGCGTAGCTACTGAGGGGAGTAATTCACCCCTCCACTTT; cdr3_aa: CASSVATEGSNSPLHF
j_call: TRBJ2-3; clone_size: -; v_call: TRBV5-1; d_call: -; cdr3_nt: TGCGCCAGCAGCTTGGAACGGGATACGCAGTATTTT; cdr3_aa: CASSLERDTQYF
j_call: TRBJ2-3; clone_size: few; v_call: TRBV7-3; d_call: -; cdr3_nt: TGTGCCAGCAGCTTAAAGCCCGTCGGTGTTAGGGCAGATACGCAGTATTTT; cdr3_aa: CASSLKPVGVRADTQYF
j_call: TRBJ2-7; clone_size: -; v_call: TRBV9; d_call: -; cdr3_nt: TGTGCCAGCAGCGTGGACAGATACTCCTACGAGCAGTACTTC; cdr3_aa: CASSVDRYSYEQYF
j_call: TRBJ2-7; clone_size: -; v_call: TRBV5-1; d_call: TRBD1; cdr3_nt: TGCGCCAGCAGCCGTACAGGGGCCCTCTACGAGCAGTACTTC; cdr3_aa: CASSRTGALYEQYF
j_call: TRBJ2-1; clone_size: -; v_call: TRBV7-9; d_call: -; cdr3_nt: TGTGCCAGCAGCTTACTTCCAGGGTACAATGAGCAGTTCTTC; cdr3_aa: CASSLLPGYNEQFF
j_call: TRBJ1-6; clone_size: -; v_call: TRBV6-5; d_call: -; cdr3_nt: TGTGCCAGCAGTACCCGGCGGGGATATAATTCACCCCTCCACTTT; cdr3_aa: CASSTRRGYNSPLHF
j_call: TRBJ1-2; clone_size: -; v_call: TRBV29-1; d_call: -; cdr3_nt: TGCGGCGTTTCGACCCGGTACAACTATGGCTACACCTTC; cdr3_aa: CGVSTRYNYGYTF
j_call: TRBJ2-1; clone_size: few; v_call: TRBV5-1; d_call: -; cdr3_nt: TGCGCCAGCAGACGGAGCAATGAGCAGTTCTTC; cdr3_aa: CASRRSNEQFF
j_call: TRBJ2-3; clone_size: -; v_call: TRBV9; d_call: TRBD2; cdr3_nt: TGTGCCAGCAGTGGACTAGCGGGGGGCGATACGCAGTATTTT; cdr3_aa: CASSGLAGGDTQYF
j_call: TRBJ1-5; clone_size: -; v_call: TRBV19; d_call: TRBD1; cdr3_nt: TGTGCCAGTAGTATCTCTATCGGTCAGGGGGCGATTCAGCCCCAGCATTTT; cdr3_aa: CASSISIGQGAIQPQHF
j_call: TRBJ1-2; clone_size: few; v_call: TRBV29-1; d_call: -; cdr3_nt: TGCAGCGCCGAATGGGGATCTAACTATGGCTACACCTTC; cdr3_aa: CSAEWGSNYGYTF
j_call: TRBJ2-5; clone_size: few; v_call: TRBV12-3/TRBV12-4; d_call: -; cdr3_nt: TGTGCCAGCAGTCCACGACAGGGGAGGGGTGAGACCCAGTACTTC; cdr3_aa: CASSPRQGRGETQYF
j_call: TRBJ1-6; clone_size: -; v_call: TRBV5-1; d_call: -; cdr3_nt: TGCGCCAGCAGCTTGGGACTCGCGAGCTCCTATAATTCACCCCTCCACTTT; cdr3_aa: CASSLGLASSYNSPLHF
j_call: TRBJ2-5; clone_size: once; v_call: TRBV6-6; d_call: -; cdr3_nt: TGTGCCAGCAGTTCCAGGGTCCCCGAAGAGACCCAGTACTTC; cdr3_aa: CASSSRVPEETQYF
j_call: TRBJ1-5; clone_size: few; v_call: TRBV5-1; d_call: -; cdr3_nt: TGTGCCAGCAGCTTAGGAGGGGGTAGCAATCAGCCCCAGCATTTT; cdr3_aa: CASSLGGGSNQPQHF
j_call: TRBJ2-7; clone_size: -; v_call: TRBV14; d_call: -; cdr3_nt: TGTGCCAGCAGCCACCCTCCCCCCGGGATCGGGGTCTACGAGCAGTACTTC; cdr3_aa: CASSHPPPGIGVYEQYF
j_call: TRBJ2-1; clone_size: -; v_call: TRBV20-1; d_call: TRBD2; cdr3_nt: TGCAGCCTCGGTGGGGGGAGCGGGACCTACAATGAGCAGTTCTTC; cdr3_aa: CSLGGGSGTYNEQFF
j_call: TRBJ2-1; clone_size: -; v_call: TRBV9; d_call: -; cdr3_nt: TGTGCCAGCAGCGTAGGAATTTCCAGGGACCATTCCTACAATGAGCAGTTCTTC; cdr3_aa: CASSVGISRDHSYNEQFF
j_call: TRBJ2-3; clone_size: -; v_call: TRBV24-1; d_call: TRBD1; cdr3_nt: TGTGCCACCAGTGATCCCCGGACAGGGGGGTATGCAGATACGCAGTATTTT; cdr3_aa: CATSDPRTGGYADTQYF
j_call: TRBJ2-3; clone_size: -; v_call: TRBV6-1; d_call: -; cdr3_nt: TGTGTCTCGCCTCCGGACTTTCTCACAGATACGCAGTATTTT; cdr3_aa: CVSPPDFLTDTQYF
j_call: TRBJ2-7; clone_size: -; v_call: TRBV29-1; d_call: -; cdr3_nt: TGCAGCGTTGAAGTCCCAACCTACGAGCAGTACTTC; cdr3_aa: CSVEVPTYEQYF
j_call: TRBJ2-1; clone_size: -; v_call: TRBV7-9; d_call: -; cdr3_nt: TGTGCCAGCAGCCCCACCCTCTTCCCTAGTGAGCAGTTCTTC; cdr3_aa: CASSPTLFPSEQFF
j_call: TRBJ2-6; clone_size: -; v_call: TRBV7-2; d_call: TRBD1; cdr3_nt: TGTGCCAGCAGCCTGTCCGGGACAGCCCACTCTGGGGCCAACGTCCTGACTTTC; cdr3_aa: CASSLSGTAHSGANVLTF
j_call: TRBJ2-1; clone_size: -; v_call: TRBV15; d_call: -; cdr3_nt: TGTGCCACCAGCAGAGATATGGTGGGAAGCCATGAGCAGTTCTTC; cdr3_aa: CATSRDMVGSHEQFF
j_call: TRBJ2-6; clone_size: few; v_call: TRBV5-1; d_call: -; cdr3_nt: TGCGCCAGCAGCTTGGACCACAATAAGGCCAACGTCCTGACTTTC; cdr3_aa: CASSLDHNKANVLTF
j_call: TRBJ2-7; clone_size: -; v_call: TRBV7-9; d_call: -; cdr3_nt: TGTGCCAGCAGCCAACTTCCAAGCGAGCCCTACGAGCAGTACTTC; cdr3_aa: CASSQLPSEPYEQYF
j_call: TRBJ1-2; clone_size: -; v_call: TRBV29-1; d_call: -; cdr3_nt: TGCAGCGTTGGTTCCCAGGTCTATGGCTACACCTTC; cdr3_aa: CSVGSQVYGYTF
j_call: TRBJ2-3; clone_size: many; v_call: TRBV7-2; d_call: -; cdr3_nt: TGTGCCAGCAGCCTATATGGGGATACGCAGTATTTT; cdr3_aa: CASSLYGDTQYF
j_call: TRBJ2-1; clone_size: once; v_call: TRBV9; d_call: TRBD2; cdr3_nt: TGTGCCAGCAGCGTAGTTGCTAGCGGGAGTTTTAATGAGCAGTTCTTC; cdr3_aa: CASSVVASGSFNEQFF
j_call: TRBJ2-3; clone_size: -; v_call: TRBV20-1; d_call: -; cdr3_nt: TGCAGTGCTGAACACCTGGGAGATACGCAGTATTTT; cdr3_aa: CSAEHLGDTQYF
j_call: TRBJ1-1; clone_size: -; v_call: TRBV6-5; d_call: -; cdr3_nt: TGTGCCAGCAGTTACCGGGTTTCGGGGAACACTGAAGCTTTCTTT; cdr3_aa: CASSYRVSGNTEAFF
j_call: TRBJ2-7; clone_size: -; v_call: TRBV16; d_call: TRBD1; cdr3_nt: TGTGCCAGCAGCCAACCGGGACAGGGGAACGAGCAGTACTTC; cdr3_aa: CASSQPGQGNEQYF
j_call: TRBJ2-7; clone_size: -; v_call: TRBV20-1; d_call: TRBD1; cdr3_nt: TGCAGTGCTAGCCCGCCGGGACAGGGGGTTTCCTACGAGCAGTACTTC; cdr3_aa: CSASPPGQGVSYEQYF